The 32 T cell receptor beta chains in this list originate from one sample, sequenced in a study of CD8 T cells in Susac syndrome (dated by TCRdb to about 2019). Libraries were constructed by the immunoSEQ multiplex PCR assay. RNA was extracted using the RNeasy kit, and roughly 0.5 to 1 ug of the RNA was reverse transcribed with random hexamers. TCRdb passed the public sequencing reads through fastp at Q25 and MiXCR, retaining productive beta sequences. Each record represents a unique CDR3 protein, reported with the most common genes and DNA among its rows. This sample holds about 160,000 distinct CDR3 sequences; about 96% were observed only once. Of the sample, approximately 0.12% falls within the top ten clones. Source material: CD4+ T cells from PBMCs. The receptors come from a human donor with Susac syndrome.

The V call is TRBV4-1, the J call TRBJ2-7; D remains ambiguous. The germline CDR1 and CDR2 sequences are MGHRA and YSYEKL. V gave up 5 bases and J gave up 0 bases, with 8 bases separating them. The CDR3 spans 13 residues. The CDR3 loop is CASSSGVSYEQYF. CDR3 nucleotide sequence: TGCGCCAGCAGCTCTGGGGTCTCCTACGAGCAGTACTTC.

The CDR3: CAGRTSGDTGELFF. The CDR3 nucleotides read TGTGCCGGGCGGACTAGCGGGGACACCGGGGAGCTGTTTTTT. The gene calls are TRBV19 and TRBJ2-2; TRBD2 matches at 12 bases. The trim removed 11 bases at V and 3 bases at J, leaving 4 bases unmatched. Looked up from germline, CDR1 is LNHDA and CDR2 is SQIVND (reference sequence). The CDR3 extends over 14 amino acids.

This chain links TRBV2 with TRBJ2-7; D call uncertain. From germline, CDR1 is SNHLY and CDR2 FYNNEI. This CDR3 has 12 residues. V dropped 6 bases and J dropped 4 bases, with 10 bases sitting between them. This chain's CDR3 is CASSRPGYEQYF. The CDR3 DNA follows: TGTGCCAGCAGCAGACCAGGATACGAGCAGTACTTC.

The CDR3 loop reads CSAPGQWEKTQYF. As DNA, the CDR3 is TGCAGTGCCCCGGGACAATGGGAAAAGACCCAGTACTTC. The chain uses TRBV20-1 and TRBJ2-5; the D gene is possibly TRBD1 (6 bases). There are 13 residues in the CDR3. The V end lost 6 bases, the J end lost 6 bases, and 17 bases lay between the germline ends. The germline CDR1 and CDR2 sequences are DFQATT and SNEGSKA (reference sequence).

CDR3 coding DNA: TGCGCCAGCAGCCCGGGGGGAATCACAGATACGCAGTATTTT. As protein: CASSPGGITDTQYF. The chain recombines TRBV5-1 with TRBJ2-3, with TRBD2 matching 7 bases. This CDR3 contains 14 residues. The germline CDR1 and CDR2 sequences are SGHRS and YFSETQ. J gave up 2 bases and V 4 bases, and 4 bases lay outside the gene matches.

The gene calls are TRBV3-1 and TRBJ2-5; 9 bases line up with TRBD2. CDR3 length: 14 residues. Trimming at V came to 0 bases and at J to 6 bases, leaving 2 bases not matched to a gene. The V gene's germline CDR1 is LGHDT and CDR2 YNNKEL (reference sequence). This CDR3 is CASSQDSGGKTQYF. The CDR3 nucleotides are TGTGCCAGCAGCCAAGATAGCGGGGGAAAGACCCAGTACTTC.

The chain is built from TRBV29-1 and TRBJ2-5; 7 nucleotides match TRBD1. Per the germline V gene, CDR1 is SQVTM and CDR2 is ANQGSEA. After removal of 8 bases from V and 7 bases from J, the junction contained 13 bases not matched to a gene. The CDR3 length is 13 residues. The chain's CDR3 is CSFRQGLKGTQYF. CDR3 nucleotides: TGCAGCTTTCGACAGGGCCTTAAGGGGACCCAGTACTTC.

This chain uses TRBV30 with TRBJ1-4; possibly TRBD1 for D (6 bases). The CDR3 extends over 13 amino acids. From germline, CDR1 is GTSNPN and CDR2 SVGIG (reference sequence). Trimming removed 8 bases from V and 7 bases from J, with 17 bases in between. Written as DNA, the CDR3 is TGTGCCGGAAAAGGGGGAAGTGGTGAAAAACTGTTTTTT. The encoded protein is CAGKGGSGEKLFF.

The V and J genes are TRBV7-2 and TRBJ2-5, with TRBD2 matching 8 bases. The CDR3 spans 15 residues. V trimming: 3 bases; J trimming: 5 bases; junction bases outside the gene matches: 8. Germline loops: CDR1 SGHTA, CDR2 FQGNSA. This CDR3 is CASSFDGRADETQYF. DNA of the CDR3: TGTGCCAGCAGCTTCGACGGGAGGGCCGACGAGACCCAGTACTTC.

A few counts support this clonotype. The chain combines TRBV7-9 with TRBJ2-1; no firm D call. Per germline, CDR1 SEHNR and CDR2 FQNEAQ (reference sequence). Trimming cost V 3 bases and J 6 bases, with 3 bases left between them. This CDR3 region has 11 residues. The CDR3 here is CASSFFNEQFF. The CDR3 DNA is TGTGCCAGCAGCTTTTTCAATGAGCAGTTCTTC.

The chain employs TRBV27 and TRBJ1-5; unclear D gene. From germline, CDR1 is MNHEY and CDR2 SMNVEV (reference sequence). The CDR3 covers 15 residues. V was cut by 5 bases and J by 0 bases, with 11 bases left in between. CDR3 coding DNA: TGTGCCAGCAGTCCACAGATTTATAGCAATCAGCCCCAGCATTTT. Its protein product is CASSPQIYSNQPQHF.

V and J are TRBV18 and TRBJ1-2, with a tentative D call TRBD1 (5 bases). The V end was cut by 6 bases, the J end by 3 bases, with 14 bases between. This CDR3 has 14 residues. Germline CDR1 KGHSH, CDR2 LQKENI. The CDR3 nucleotides read TGTGCCAGCTCCACCGGGGGTGCGGACTATGGCTACACCTTC. Translated: CASSTGGADYGYTF. Full variable domain (missing parts from reference TRBV18 and TRBJ1-2): NAGVMQNPRHLVRRRGQEARLRCSPMKGHSHVYWYRQLPEEGLKFMVYLQKENIIDESGMPKERFSAEFPKEGPSILRIQQVVRGDSAAYFCASSTGGADYGYTFGSGTRLTVV.

The CDR3 here is CSVGRPSSNTGELFF. The CDR3 nucleotides read TGCAGCGTTGGTAGGCCGAGCTCGAACACCGGGGAGCTGTTTTTT. The chain uses TRBV29-1 and TRBJ2-2; D is unresolved. The germline gives CDR1 SQVTM, CDR2 ANQGSEA. The CDR3 is 15 amino acids. Trimming took off 4 bases at V and 0 bases at J, with 12 bases between the two ends.

The chain links TRBV6-2 or TRBV6-3 to TRBJ1-2; D is uncertain. The CDR3 has 11 residues. The germline CDR1 and CDR2 sequences are MNHEY and SVGEGT. V lost 8 bases to trimming and J lost 11 bases, with 15 bases between them. CDR3 coding DNA: TGTGCCAGCGGGGAGGCGGAGGGATACACCTTC. Residues: CASGEAEGYTF.

The chain recombines TRBV9 with TRBJ2-1, with a tentative D call TRBD2 (6 bases). The germline V gene encodes CDR1 SGDLS and CDR2 YYNGEE. This CDR3 has 14 amino acids. V was trimmed by 3 bases and J by 4 bases, leaving 11 bases between them. Here the CDR3 reads CASSAGDFYNEQFF. Here the CDR3 DNA reads TGTGCCAGCAGCGCGGGGGACTTTTACAATGAGCAGTTCTTC.

CDR3 nucleotide sequence: TGTGCCTGGAGTGTAGACCCTTCTATGAACACTGAAGCTTTCTTT. Translating it yields CAWSVDPSMNTEAFF. The chain links TRBV30 to TRBJ1-1; D remains ambiguous. The CDR3 totals 15 residues. The V gene's germline CDR1 is GTSNPN and CDR2 SVGIG (reference sequence). Trimming stripped 0 bases from V and 0 bases from J, with 11 bases between.

In its sample, this clonotype was seen once. The rearrangement uses TRBV7-9 and TRBJ2-4, with D maybe TRBD2 (6 bases). The V end was cut by 1 base, the J end by 10 bases, with 14 bases between. Germline V CDR1 and CDR2: SEHNR, FQNEAQ (reference sequence). This CDR3 comprises 14 residues. In DNA form, the CDR3 reads TGTGCCAGCAGCTTAGTGGTCGGGAGTGGGATTCAGTACTTC. Translated: CASSLVVGSGIQYF.

V and J are TRBV3-1 and TRBJ1-6, with a tentative D call TRBD1 (5 bases). V lost 1 base to trimming and J lost 15 bases, with 10 bases between them. From germline, CDR1 is LGHDT and CDR2 YNNKEL (reference sequence). The CDR3 spans 12 residues. The CDR3 bases are TGTGCCAGCAGCCAAGTGGGGGGGGGCCTCCACTTT. Encoded protein: CASSQVGGGLHF. The full variable domain, its missing parts supplied by reference TRBV3-1 and TRBJ1-6, is DTAVSQTPKYLVTQMGNDKSIKCEQNLGHDTMYWYKQDSKKFLKIMFSYNNKELIINETVPNRFSPKSPDKAHLNLHINSLELGDSAVYFCASSQVGGGLHFGNGTRLTVT.

The V gene is TRBV5-1, the J gene TRBJ2-1; D not resolved. The V end was cut by 3 bases, the J end by 3 bases, with 13 bases between. From germline, CDR1 is SGHRS and CDR2 YFSETQ. This CDR3 is 15 amino acids long. DNA for the CDR3: TGCGCCAGCAGCTCCCAGAATTCGATCTACAATGAGCAGTTCTTC. Translating gives CASSSQNSIYNEQFF. The full variable domain, completed using reference TRBV5-1 and TRBJ2-1, is KAGVTQTPRYLIKTRGQQVTLSCSPISGHRSVSWYQQTPGQGLQFLFEYFSETQRNKGNFPGRFSGRQFSNSRSEMNVSTLELGDSALYLCASSSQNSIYNEQFFGPGTRLTVL.

This chain connects TRBV29-1 to TRBJ1-2, with 9 bases lining up with TRBD1. This CDR3 comprises 12 residues. Germline CDR1 and CDR2: SQVTM and ANQGSEA. Unmatched junction bases numbered 4, after V lost 0 bases and J lost 11 bases. The chain's CDR3 is CSVEEGTGRYTF. Here the CDR3 DNA reads TGCAGCGTTGAAGAGGGGACAGGGAGGTACACCTTC.

The V and J genes are TRBV29-1 and TRBJ1-1; D remains ambiguous. Trimming took 7 bases from V and 7 from J, leaving 10 bases between them. The CDR3 sequence is 10 residues long. Germline lookup yields CDR1 SQVTM and CDR2 ANQGSEA. The CDR3 sequence: CSAWQYEAFF. The CDR3 DNA reads TGCAGCGCATGGCAGTATGAAGCTTTCTTT.

Written as DNA, the CDR3 is TGTGCCAGCAGTTTCCTCTGGACTACAAGCACAGATACGCAGTATTTT. It is translated as CASSFLWTTSTDTQYF. The chain recombines TRBV27 with TRBJ2-3; tentatively, D is TRBD2 (6 bases). The V and J ends lost 3 bases and 0 bases respectively, with 13 bases between them. Per the germline V gene, CDR1 is MNHEY and CDR2 is SMNVEV (reference sequence). The CDR3 contains 16 residues.

This rearrangement joins TRBV9 to TRBJ2-1; unclear D gene. The CDR3 runs to 14 residues. V was shortened by 0 bases and J by 2 bases, with 6 bases between the two germline ends. Germline V gene data show CDR1 as SGDLS and CDR2 as YYNGEE. The CDR3 here is CASSVGWTYNEQFF. CDR3 sequence (DNA): TGTGCCAGCAGCGTAGGTTGGACCTACAATGAGCAGTTCTTC.

The count of this clonotype is one. This chain connects TRBV6-6 to TRBJ1-4; no reliable D call. This CDR3 comprises 12 residues. Germline V gives CDR1 MNHNY, CDR2 SVGAGI (reference sequence). V lost 6 bases, J lost 3 bases, and 5 bases lay in between. DNA of the CDR3: TGTGCCAGCAGCGGCCCTAATGAAAAACTGTTTTTT. This translates into CASSGPNEKLFF.

The chain links TRBV7-8 to TRBJ2-7, with D tentatively TRBD1 (5 bases). The germline V gene has CDR1 SGHVS and CDR2 FQNEAQ. CDR3 size: 15 residues. V was clipped by 2 bases and J by 2 bases, with 13 bases between them. The CDR3: CASSLLEKGPYEQYF. CDR3 sequence (DNA): TGTGCCAGCAGCTTACTAGAAAAGGGGCCCTACGAGCAGTACTTC.

The V and J genes are TRBV12-3 or TRBV12-4 and TRBJ2-1, with D tentatively TRBD2 (6 bases). This CDR3 has 15 residues. The V end was cut by 6 bases, the J end by 0 bases, with 12 bases between. CDR3 bases: TGTGCCAGCAGCCTGGGACTTAGCTCCTACAATGAGCAGTTCTTC. Translating gives CASSLGLSSYNEQFF.

About this clonotype itself: Its ends do not fully match the called genes, so a read error is possible. The chain recombines TRBV7-7 with TRBJ2-5, with TRBD2 matching 7 bases. The V gene's germline CDR1 is SSHAT and CDR2 FNYEAQ (reference sequence). This CDR3 comprises 13 residues. CDR3 DNA sequence: TGTGCTAGCAGCCCCCGGACCCTAGCGGCCCAGTACTTC. It yields the protein CASSPRTLAAQYF.

This sequence joins TRBV29-1 and TRBJ2-7; possibly TRBD1 for D (5 bases). V was shortened by 0 bases and J by 2 bases, with 11 bases between the two germline ends. The length of the CDR3 is 14 residues. Germline V gene data show CDR1 as SQVTM and CDR2 as ANQGSEA. The CDR3 nucleotides are TGCAGCGTTGAAGACAGGGAAGGAACCTACGAGCAGTACTTC. Protein product: CSVEDREGTYEQYF.

The chain recombines TRBV5-1 with TRBJ2-1; D gene uncertain. Germline V gene lookup returns CDR1 SGHRS and CDR2 YFSETQ. The CDR3 totals 14 residues. V was trimmed by 1 base and J by 9 bases, leaving 14 bases between them. CDR3 in amino acids: CASSLSSTDTEQFF. Here the CDR3 DNA reads TGCGCCAGCAGCTTGTCGTCGACCGATACTGAGCAGTTCTTC. The variable domain in full, completed from reference TRBV5-1 and TRBJ2-1, reads KAGVTQTPRYLIKTRGQQVTLSCSPISGHRSVSWYQQTPGQGLQFLFEYFSETQRNKGNFPGRFSGRQFSNSRSEMNVSTLELGDSALYLCASSLSSTDTEQFFGPGTRLTVL.

The V gene is TRBV27, the J gene TRBJ1-5; no reliable D call. This CDR3 contains 14 residues. V lost 6 bases, J lost 3 bases, and 12 bases lay in between. The germline V gene has CDR1 MNHEY and CDR2 SMNVEV (reference sequence). The CDR3 nucleotides read TGTGCCAGCAGCTCTGACGGGGTCAATCAGCCCCAGCATTTT. It codes for CASSSDGVNQPQHF.

The chain couples TRBV29-1 to TRBJ2-7; a possible D gene is TRBD2 (5 bases). The CDR3 has 13 amino acids. The germline V and J ends were trimmed by 5 bases and 1 base, with 12 bases remaining between them. Germline CDR1 reads SQVTM; CDR2 reads ANQGSEA. This chain's CDR3 is CSVRVRASYEQYF. Written as DNA, the CDR3 is TGCAGCGTTAGGGTGAGGGCTTCCTACGAGCAGTACTTC.

The chain couples TRBV7-9 to TRBJ2-6; D gene ambiguous. The CDR3 is 14 residues long. Germline V lookup: CDR1 SEHNR, CDR2 FQNEAQ (reference sequence). Trimming stripped 3 bases from V and 2 bases from J, with 5 bases between. The CDR3 spells CASSFSPGANVLTF. The CDR3 DNA is TGTGCCAGCAGCTTCTCCCCTGGGGCCAACGTCCTGACTTTC.